This TCR beta chain comes out of a study of tumor-infiltrating lymphocytes in localized non-small cell lung cancer. Broader study findings: Tumors had more T cell infiltration than uninvolved lung, per TCRbeta sequencing and CD3 counts. Tumor T-cell fraction was not associated with recurrence-free survival.

This table comes from immunoSEQ multiplex PCR, and its TCRdb copy is limited to in-frame clones, with some not included. The table has about 13,000 clones, about four fifths seen once. In regard to this clone: Its antigen is not known.

CDR3 size: 16 residues. Germline values: CDR1 SGDLS, CDR2 YYNGEE. V trimming: 4 bases; J trimming: 7 bases; junction bases outside the gene matches: 8. The V and J genes are TRBV9 and TRBJ2-1; TRBD2 matches 13 bases. The source material was lung tumor tissue. The origin of this receptor is a human donor with non-small cell lung cancer. The CDR3 reads CASSTAGLAGFNEQFF. As DNA, the CDR3 is TGTGCCAGCAGCACGGCGGGACTAGCGGGATTTAATGAGCAGTTCTTC.